The next 27 T cell receptor beta chains were all read from a single sample in a study of cytomegalovirus exposure and HLA in healthy donors. The PCR used 60 Vbeta and 13 Jbeta primers. Repertoires were generated with immunoSEQ multiplex PCR, while TCRdb's copy carries only in-frame clones and drops some. The top ten hold over 4.5% of the sample, which has under 200,000 clones, roughly 80% seen once. Sequences were obtained from PBMCs. These receptors were taken from a male donor in good health and CMV-seronegative.

This chain links TRBV5-6 with TRBJ2-3, with 8 bases matching TRBD2. CDR3 length: 14 residues. Trimming cost V 7 bases and J 1 base; bases outside gene matches: 5. In germline, CDR1 is SGHDT, CDR2 YYEEEE. CDR3 coding DNA: TGTGCCAGCTTGGAGCGGGGGCGCACAGATACGCAGTATTTT. It specifies CASLERGRTDTQYF. The full variable domain, completed using reference TRBV5-6 and TRBJ2-3, is DAGVTQSPTHLIKTRGQQVTLRCSPKSGHDTVSWYQQALGQGPQFIFQYYEEEERQRGNFPDRFSGHQFPNYSSELNVNALLLGDSALYLCASLERGRTDTQYFGPGTRLTVL.

This clone was picked up a small number of times. This chain connects TRBV5-4 to TRBJ2-5; D possibly corresponds to TRBD1 (6 bases). Trimming left V 4 bases short and J 4 bases short, with 14 bases between. Germline V gives CDR1 SGHNT, CDR2 YYREEE (reference sequence). The CDR3 consists of 14 residues. CDR3 DNA: TGTGCCAGCAGCGCCAGACAGGTGGGAGAGACCCAGTACTTC. It yields the protein CASSARQVGETQYF.

J is TRBJ2-5 and V is TRBV6-6, with D unresolved. Trimming shortened V by 6 bases and J by 5 bases, and 7 bases separated the two germline ends. The CDR3 has 11 residues. Germline values: CDR1 MNHNY, CDR2 SVGAGI (reference sequence). CDR3 in amino acids: CASRTRETQYF. The DNA of the CDR3 is TGTGCCAGCAGGACCAGGGAGACCCAGTACTTC.

This chain connects TRBV30 to TRBJ2-7, with TRBD1 identical over 9 bases. The CDR3 contains 13 residues. Germline V gene data show CDR1 as GTSNPN and CDR2 as SVGIG (reference sequence). Trimming at V came to 5 bases and at J to 6 bases, leaving 8 bases not matched to a gene. The chain's CDR3 is CAWGPGQGAEQYF. CDR3 bases: TGTGCCTGGGGACCGGGACAGGGTGCCGAGCAGTACTTC. The variable domain in full, with the rest retrieved from reference TRBV30 and TRBJ2-7, is SQTIHQWPATLVQPVGSPLSLECTVEGTSNPNLYWYRQAAGRGLQLLFYSVGIGQISSEVPQNLSASRPQDRQFILSSKKLLLSDSGFYLCAWGPGQGAEQYFGPGTRLTVT.

The rearrangement joins TRBV2 to TRBJ2-1; no definite D call. This CDR3 is built from 15 residues. CDR1 SNHLY and CDR2 FYNNEI come from the germline V gene. V dropped 8 bases and J dropped 7 bases, with 21 bases sitting between them. Here the CDR3 reads CASLDRPNTRNEQFF. CDR3 nucleotides: TGTGCCAGCCTTGACCGCCCCAACACGCGGAATGAGCAGTTCTTC.

The rearrangement uses TRBV5-1 and TRBJ2-3; 9 bases are shared with TRBD1. Germline assignment: CDR1 SGHRS and CDR2 YFSETQ. The CDR3 extends over 15 amino acids. V trimming: 0 bases; J trimming: 5 bases; junction bases outside the gene matches: 4. The DNA of the CDR3 is TGCGCCAGCAGCTTGGGGACAGGGGCGGAAGATACGCAGTATTTT. Translation gives CASSLGTGAEDTQYF.

This clone has only a few counts. V is TRBV14 and J is TRBJ1-2; TRBD1 matches 10 bases. V gave up 1 base and J gave up 9 bases; unmatched junction bases: 2. The CDR3 runs 13 residues. Germline V gene lookup returns CDR1 SGHDN and CDR2 FVKESK. The CDR3 reads CASSQADRGSYTF. In nucleotides, the CDR3 is TGTGCCAGCAGCCAAGCGGACAGGGGGAGCTACACCTTC.

The gene calls are TRBV10-3 and TRBJ2-2; TRBD2 matches at 11 bases. V trimming: 5 bases; J trimming: 5 bases; junction bases outside the gene matches: 4. Germline CDR1 and CDR2: ENHRY and SYGVKD. The CDR3 totals 15 residues. The CDR3 reads CAISKGLAGTGELFF. For the CDR3, the DNA is TGTGCCATCAGTAAAGGACTAGCGGGTACCGGGGAGCTGTTTTTT.

This chain joins TRBV19 and TRBJ1-1; TRBD1 agrees at 7 bases. V lost 4 bases and J lost 7; bases outside the gene matches: 6. Per the germline V gene, CDR1 is LNHDA and CDR2 is SQIVND (reference sequence). The CDR3 loop spans 13 amino acids. CDR3 coding DNA: TGTGCCAGTAGTACCGATGACAGGGTTGAAGCTTTCTTT. Translating it yields CASSTDDRVEAFF.

This clone showed up just a few times. This chain joins TRBV30 and TRBJ2-5, with D possibly being TRBD1 (6 bases). CDR1 is GTSNPN and CDR2 is SVGIG in the germline V gene (reference sequence). V gave up 4 bases and J gave up 5 bases, with 14 bases separating them. The CDR3 is 13 amino acids. The CDR3 DNA sequence: TGTGCCTGGACTACAATGGGGGCGGAGACCCAGTACTTC. Protein product: CAWTTMGAETQYF.

The rearrangement joins TRBV7-3 to TRBJ1-1, with 7 bases lining up with TRBD1. The CDR3 extends over 13 amino acids. Per germline, CDR1 SGHTA and CDR2 FQGTGA. V dropped 2 bases and J dropped 6; count of bases not matched to a gene: 3. The DNA for the CDR3 is TGTGCCAGCAGCTTATCCGGGACAGCTGAAGCTTTCTTT. Its translation: CASSLSGTAEAFF.

The gene calls are TRBV4-2 and TRBJ2-7; D is perhaps TRBD1 (5 bases). Germline V gene lookup returns CDR1 LGHNA and CDR2 YNFKEQ. The CDR3 extends over 13 amino acids. Between the trimmed V and J ends, which lost 1 base and 5 bases, there was a span of 9 bases. CDR3 in amino acids: CASSQVQGNEQYF. The CDR3 DNA is TGTGCCAGCAGCCAAGTGCAGGGTAACGAGCAGTACTTC.

The chain couples TRBV7-2 to TRBJ1-4; D not certain. This CDR3 is 13 amino acids long. In germline, CDR1 is SGHTA, CDR2 FQGNSA. V lost 3 bases and J 8 bases, leaving 10 bases between the germline ends. The chain's CDR3 is CASSFYSLEKLFF. In nucleotides, the CDR3 is TGTGCCAGCAGCTTTTACAGTTTGGAAAAACTGTTTTTT.

The chain employs TRBV28 and TRBJ1-2; D perhaps matches TRBD1 (5 bases). Germline loops: CDR1 MDHEN, CDR2 SYDVKM. V was trimmed by 3 bases and J by 8 bases, leaving 10 bases between them. The CDR3 runs to 12 residues. CDR3 coding DNA: TGTGCCAGCAGTTTTGCAGGGTACGGCTACACCTTC. It codes for CASSFAGYGYTF.

The J gene is TRBJ2-5, the V gene TRBV7-8; D is possibly TRBD1 (5 bases). The J call may be faulty, since TRBJ2-7 better matches the DNA end. The V gene's germline CDR1 is SGHVS and CDR2 FQNEAQ. CDR3 length equals 13 residues. The chain's CDR3 is CASSFPQGYEQYF. The CDR3 region has the DNA TGTGCCAGCAGTTTCCCCCAGGGCTACGAGCAGTACTTC.

The chain couples TRBV19 to TRBJ2-7; 7 nucleotides match TRBD1. From germline, CDR1 is LNHDA and CDR2 SQIVND (reference sequence). Trimming cost V 10 bases and J 1 base; bases outside gene matches: 7. This CDR3 has 13 amino acids. The CDR3: CATKTGSSYEQYF. Written as DNA, the CDR3 is TGTGCCACCAAGACAGGGTCATCCTACGAGCAGTACTTC.

This chain uses TRBV27 with TRBJ2-3, with D maybe TRBD1 (5 bases). Deletions cut 5 bases from V and 4 bases from J, with 22 bases between. The CDR3 is made up of 17 amino acids. The V gene's germline CDR1 is MNHEY and CDR2 SMNVEV (reference sequence). The CDR3 DNA follows: TGTGCCAGCAGTAACACCCTGGGCAGGGCGTTATCAGATACGCAGTATTTT. It yields the protein CASSNTLGRALSDTQYF.

V is TRBV19 and J is TRBJ2-7; 10 positions match TRBD1. Germline values: CDR1 LNHDA, CDR2 SQIVND (reference sequence). Losses at the gene ends were 8 bases for V and 4 bases for J; bases not matched to a gene: 8. The CDR3 runs 14 residues. The DNA of the CDR3 is TGTGCCAGTGCGACGACAGGGGGCGATTACGAGCAGTACTTC. Its protein product is CASATTGGDYEQYF.

The chain is built from TRBV10-3 and TRBJ2-1; 8 nucleotides agree with TRBD1. The germline gives CDR1 ENHRY, CDR2 SYGVKD. The CDR3 has 15 residues. The V segment lost 5 bases and the J segment 4 bases; nucleotides outside the gene matches: 7. In DNA, the CDR3 is TGTGCCATCAGTCCGGGACAGGAGATATACAATGAGCAGTTCTTC. Translation gives CAISPGQEIYNEQFF.

The chain has TRBV6-1 and TRBJ1-2; a weak D match, TRBD1 (6 bases). V lost 3 bases, J lost 3 bases, and 8 bases lay in between. The CDR3 runs 13 residues. Per germline, CDR1 MNHNS and CDR2 SASEGT. CDR3 loop: CASSEDRDYGYTF. The CDR3 DNA reads TGTGCCAGCAGTGAGGACAGAGACTATGGCTACACCTTC.

J is TRBJ1-3 and V is TRBV28; 8 nucleotides match TRBD1. V was clipped by 5 bases and J by 3 bases; unmatched bases: 9. Germline V lookup: CDR1 MDHEN, CDR2 SYDVKM. This CDR3 has 16 residues. The CDR3 protein is CASSLTGQGDGNTIYF. DNA of the CDR3: TGTGCCAGCAGTCTCACCGGACAGGGCGATGGAAACACCATATATTTT.

This clone appeared a single time. The J gene is TRBJ2-7, the V gene TRBV14; no definite D call. The CDR3 length is 13 residues. Trimming took off 0 bases at V and 2 bases at J, with 5 bases between the two ends. Germline-derived CDR1 and CDR2 are SGHDN and FVKESK. This CDR3 is CASSQDGAYEQYF. In nucleotides, the CDR3 is TGTGCCAGCAGCCAAGATGGAGCCTACGAGCAGTACTTC. Supplemented by reference TRBV14 and TRBJ2-7, the full variable domain reads EAGVTQFPSHSVIEKGQTVTLRCDPISGHDNLYWYRRVMGKEIKFLLHFVKESKQDESGMPNNRFLAERTGGTYSTLKVQPAELEDSGVYFCASSQDGAYEQYFGPGTRLTVT.

The rearrangement uses TRBV2 and TRBJ2-3, with D tentatively TRBD1 (6 bases). CDR1 is SNHLY and CDR2 is FYNNEI in the germline V gene. Between the trimmed V and J ends, which lost 4 bases and 3 bases, there was a span of 11 bases. This CDR3 region has 14 residues. This CDR3 is CASSARQATDTQYF. The CDR3 DNA is TGTGCCAGCAGTGCCCGACAGGCGACAGATACGCAGTATTTT.

The chain uses TRBV28 and TRBJ1-4; tentative D call: TRBD1 (5 bases). V dropped 5 bases and J dropped 5 bases, with 18 bases sitting between them. The CDR3 is made up of 16 amino acids. The germline V gene encodes CDR1 MDHEN and CDR2 SYDVKM. The CDR3 nucleotides are TGTGCCAGCAGTCCGGCGACTCCGGGGGAGAATGAAAAACTGTTTTTT. Translating gives CASSPATPGENEKLFF.

The chain is built from TRBV10-3 and TRBJ2-7; tentatively, D is TRBD1 (8 bases). The germline V gene encodes CDR1 ENHRY and CDR2 SYGVKD. The CDR3 spans 14 residues. V was cut by 3 bases and J by 1 base, with 10 bases left in between. CDR3 loop: CAISEQGGSYEQYF. The CDR3 region has the DNA TGTGCCATCAGTGAACAGGGGGGGTCCTACGAGCAGTACTTC.

The chain uses TRBV11-1 and TRBJ2-7, with a tentative D call TRBD1 (6 bases). There are 14 residues in the CDR3. V shed 1 base and J shed 0 bases, with 7 bases lying between them. In germline, CDR1 is SGHAT, CDR2 FQDESV (reference sequence). In DNA, the CDR3 is TGTGCCAGCAGCTTAGAGGGGGTCTCCTACGAGCAGTACTTC. Translating it yields CASSLEGVSYEQYF. The full variable domain, with the rest looked up from reference TRBV11-1 and TRBJ2-7, is EAEVAQSPRYKITEKSQAVAFWCDPISGHATLYWYRQILGQGPELLVQFQDESVVDDSQLPKDRFSAERLKGVDSTLKIQPAELGDSAMYLCASSLEGVSYEQYFGPGTRLTVT.

The V and J genes are TRBV19 and TRBJ2-7, with 10 positions matching TRBD2. From germline, CDR1 is LNHDA and CDR2 SQIVND (reference sequence). This CDR3 comprises 15 residues. V lost 3 bases and J lost 4; bases outside the gene matches: 6. Here the CDR3 DNA reads TGTGCCAGTAGTATGGCTAGCGGGAGTTTGTACGAGCAGTACTTC. It specifies CASSMASGSLYEQYF.